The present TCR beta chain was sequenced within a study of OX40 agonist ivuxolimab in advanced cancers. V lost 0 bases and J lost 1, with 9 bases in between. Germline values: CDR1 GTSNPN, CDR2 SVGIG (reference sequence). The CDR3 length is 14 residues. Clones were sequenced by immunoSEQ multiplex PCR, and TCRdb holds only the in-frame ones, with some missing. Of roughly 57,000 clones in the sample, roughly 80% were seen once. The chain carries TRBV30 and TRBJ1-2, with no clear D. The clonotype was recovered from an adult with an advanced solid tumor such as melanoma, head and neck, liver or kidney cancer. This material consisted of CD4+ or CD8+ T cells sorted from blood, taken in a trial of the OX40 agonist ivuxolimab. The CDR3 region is CAWSVQGNNYGYTF. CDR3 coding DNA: TGTGCCTGGAGTGTACAAGGGAATAACTATGGCTACACCTTC. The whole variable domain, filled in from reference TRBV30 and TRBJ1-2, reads SQTIHQWPATLVQPVGSPLSLECTVEGTSNPNLYWYRQAAGRGLQLLFYSVGIGQISSEVPQNLSASRPQDRQFILSSKKLLLSDSGFYLCAWSVQGNNYGYTFGSGTRLTVV.